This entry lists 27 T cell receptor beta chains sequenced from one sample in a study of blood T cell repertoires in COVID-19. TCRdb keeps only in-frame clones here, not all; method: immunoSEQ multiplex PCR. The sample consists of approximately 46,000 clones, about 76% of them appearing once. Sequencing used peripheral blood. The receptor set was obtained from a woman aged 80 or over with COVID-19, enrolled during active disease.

CDR3 protein: CASKTGGNQPQHF. The CDR3 DNA reads TGTGCCAGCAAGACAGGGGGGAATCAGCCCCAGCATTTT. The chain uses TRBV6-5 and TRBJ1-5; 9 bases agree with TRBD1. V dropped 7 bases and J dropped 4; count of bases not matched to a gene: 2. Germline lookup yields CDR1 MNHEY and CDR2 SVGAGI. The CDR3 consists of 13 residues.

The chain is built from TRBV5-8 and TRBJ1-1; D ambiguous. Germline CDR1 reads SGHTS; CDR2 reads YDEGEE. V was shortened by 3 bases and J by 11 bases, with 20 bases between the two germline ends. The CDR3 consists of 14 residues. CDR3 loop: CASSWDGRDLVAFF. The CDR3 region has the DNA TGTGCCAGCAGCTGGGATGGGAGGGATTTAGTGGCTTTCTTT.

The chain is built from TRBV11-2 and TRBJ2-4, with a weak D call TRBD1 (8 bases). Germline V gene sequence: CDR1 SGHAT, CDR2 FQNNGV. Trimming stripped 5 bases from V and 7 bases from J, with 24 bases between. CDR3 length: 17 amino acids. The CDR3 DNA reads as TGTGCCAGCAGCACCAACGACTGGACAGGGAGGGAGAACATTCAGTACTTC. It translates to CASSTNDWTGRENIQYF.

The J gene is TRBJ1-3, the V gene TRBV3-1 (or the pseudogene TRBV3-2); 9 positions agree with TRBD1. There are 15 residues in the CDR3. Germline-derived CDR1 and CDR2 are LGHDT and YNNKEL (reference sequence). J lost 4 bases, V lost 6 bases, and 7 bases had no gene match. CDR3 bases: TGTGCCAGCAGGGAGGACAGGGGTAGGGGAAACACCATATATTTT. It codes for CASREDRGRGNTIYF.

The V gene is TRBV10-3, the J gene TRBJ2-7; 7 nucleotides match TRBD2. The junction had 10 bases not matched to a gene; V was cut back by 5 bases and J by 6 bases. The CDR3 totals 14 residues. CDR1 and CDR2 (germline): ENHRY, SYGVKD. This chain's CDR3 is CAISPIAGRGEQYF. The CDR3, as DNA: TGTGCCATCAGTCCGATAGCGGGTCGGGGCGAGCAGTACTTC.

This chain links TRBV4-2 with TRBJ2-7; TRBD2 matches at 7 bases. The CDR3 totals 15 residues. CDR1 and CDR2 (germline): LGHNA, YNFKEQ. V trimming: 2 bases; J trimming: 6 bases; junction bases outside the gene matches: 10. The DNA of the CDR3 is TGTGCCAGCAGCCAATACGTGGGAGGGCCCGTCGAGCAGTACTTC. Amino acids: CASSQYVGGPVEQYF.

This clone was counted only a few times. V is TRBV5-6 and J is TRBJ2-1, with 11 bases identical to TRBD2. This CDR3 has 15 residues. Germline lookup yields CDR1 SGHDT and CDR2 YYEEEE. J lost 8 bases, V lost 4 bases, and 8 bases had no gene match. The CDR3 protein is CASSLTSGRRDEQFF. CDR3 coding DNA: TGTGCCAGCAGCCTCACTAGCGGGAGAAGGGATGAGCAGTTCTTC.

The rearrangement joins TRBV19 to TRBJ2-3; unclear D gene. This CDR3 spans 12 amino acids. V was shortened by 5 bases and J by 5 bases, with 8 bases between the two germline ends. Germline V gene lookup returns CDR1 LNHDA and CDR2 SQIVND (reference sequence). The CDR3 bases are TGTGCCAGTAGTGACCCGGGAGATACGCAGTATTTT. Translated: CASSDPGDTQYF.

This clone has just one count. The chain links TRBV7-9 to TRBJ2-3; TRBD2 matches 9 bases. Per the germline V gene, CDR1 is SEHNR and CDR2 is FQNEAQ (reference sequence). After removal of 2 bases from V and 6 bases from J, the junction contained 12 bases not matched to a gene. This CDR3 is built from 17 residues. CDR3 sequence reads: CASSLTRVAGVSDTQYF. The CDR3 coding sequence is TGTGCCAGCAGCTTAACTAGGGTAGCGGGAGTCTCGGATACGCAGTATTTT.

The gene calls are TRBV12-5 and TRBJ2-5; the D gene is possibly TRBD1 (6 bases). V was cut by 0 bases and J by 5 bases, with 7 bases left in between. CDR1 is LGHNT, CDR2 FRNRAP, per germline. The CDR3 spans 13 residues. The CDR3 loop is CASGLVRGETQYF. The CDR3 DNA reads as TGTGCTAGTGGTTTGGTAAGGGGGGAGACCCAGTACTTC.

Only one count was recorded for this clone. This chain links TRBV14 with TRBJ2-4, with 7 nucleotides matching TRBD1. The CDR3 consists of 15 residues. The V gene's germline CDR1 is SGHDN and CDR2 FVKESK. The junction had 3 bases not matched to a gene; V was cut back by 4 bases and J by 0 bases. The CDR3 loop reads CASSLTGLAKNIQYF. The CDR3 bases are TGTGCCAGCAGCCTGACAGGGCTAGCCAAAAACATTCAGTACTTC.

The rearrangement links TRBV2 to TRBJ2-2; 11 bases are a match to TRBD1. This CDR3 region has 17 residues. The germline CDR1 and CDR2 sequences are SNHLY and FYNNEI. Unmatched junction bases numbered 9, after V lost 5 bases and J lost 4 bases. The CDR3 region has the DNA TGTGCCAGCAGTACGCTCGGGACAGGGGGAGGCACCGGGGAGCTGTTTTTT. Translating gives CASSTLGTGGGTGELFF.

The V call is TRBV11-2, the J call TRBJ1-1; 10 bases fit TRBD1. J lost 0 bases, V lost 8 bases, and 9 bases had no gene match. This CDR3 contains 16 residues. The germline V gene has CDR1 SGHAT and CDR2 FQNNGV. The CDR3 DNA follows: TGTGCCAGCCTCCGGGACAGGGGATCGGTGAACACTGAAGCTTTCTTT. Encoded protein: CASLRDRGSVNTEAFF.

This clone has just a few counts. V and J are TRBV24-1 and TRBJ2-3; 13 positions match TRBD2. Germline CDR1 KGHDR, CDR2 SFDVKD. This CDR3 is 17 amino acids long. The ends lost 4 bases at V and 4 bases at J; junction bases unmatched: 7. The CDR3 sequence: CATSERTSGRAPDTQYF. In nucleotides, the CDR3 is TGTGCCACCAGTGAGCGAACTAGCGGGAGGGCCCCAGATACGCAGTATTTT.

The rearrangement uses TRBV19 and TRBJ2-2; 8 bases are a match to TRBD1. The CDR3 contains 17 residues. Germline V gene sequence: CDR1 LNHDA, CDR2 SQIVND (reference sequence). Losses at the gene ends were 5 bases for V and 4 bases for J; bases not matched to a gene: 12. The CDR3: CASSPARTGWSTGELFF. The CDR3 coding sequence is TGTGCCAGTAGTCCTGCCCGGACAGGGTGGTCCACCGGGGAGCTGTTTTTT.

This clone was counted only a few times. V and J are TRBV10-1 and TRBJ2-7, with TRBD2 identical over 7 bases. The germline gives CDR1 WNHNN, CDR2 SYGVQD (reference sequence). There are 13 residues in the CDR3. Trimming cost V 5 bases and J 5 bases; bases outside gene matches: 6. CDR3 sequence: CASSPAGRDEQYF. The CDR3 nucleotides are TGCGCCAGCAGTCCAGCGGGAAGGGACGAGCAGTACTTC.

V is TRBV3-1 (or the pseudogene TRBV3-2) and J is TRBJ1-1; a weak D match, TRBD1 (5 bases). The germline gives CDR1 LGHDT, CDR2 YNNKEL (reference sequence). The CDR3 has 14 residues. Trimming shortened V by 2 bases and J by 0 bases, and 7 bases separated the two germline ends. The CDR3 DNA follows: TGTGCCAGCAGCCAAAGACAGATGAACACTGAAGCTTTCTTT. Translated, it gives CASSQRQMNTEAFF.

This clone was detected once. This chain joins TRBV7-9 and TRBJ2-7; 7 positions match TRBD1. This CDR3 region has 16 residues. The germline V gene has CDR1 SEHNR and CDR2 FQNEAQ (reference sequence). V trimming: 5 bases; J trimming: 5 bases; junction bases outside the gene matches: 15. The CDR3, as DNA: TGTGCCAGCAGCCCCACCTACAGGGGCAATCTAAACGAGCAGTACTTC. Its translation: CASSPTYRGNLNEQYF.

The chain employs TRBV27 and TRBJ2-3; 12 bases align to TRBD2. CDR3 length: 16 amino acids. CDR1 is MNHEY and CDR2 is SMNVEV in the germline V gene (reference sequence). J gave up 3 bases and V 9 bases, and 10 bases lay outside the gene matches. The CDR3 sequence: CARALAGGPGTDTQYF. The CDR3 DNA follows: TGTGCCAGGGCGCTAGCGGGAGGGCCTGGGACAGATACGCAGTATTTT.

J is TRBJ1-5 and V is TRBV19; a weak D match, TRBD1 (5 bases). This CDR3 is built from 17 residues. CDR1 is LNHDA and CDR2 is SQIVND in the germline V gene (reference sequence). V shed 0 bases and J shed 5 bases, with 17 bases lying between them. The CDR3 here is CASSIDVGRVIYQPQHF. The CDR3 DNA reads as TGTGCCAGTAGTATAGATGTGGGCAGGGTGATATATCAGCCCCAGCATTTT.

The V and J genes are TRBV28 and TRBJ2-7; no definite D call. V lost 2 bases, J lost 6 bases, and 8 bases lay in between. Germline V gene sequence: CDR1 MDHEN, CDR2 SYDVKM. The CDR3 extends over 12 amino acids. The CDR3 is CASSLGAGEQYF. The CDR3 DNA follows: TGTGCCAGCAGTTTAGGCGCAGGCGAGCAGTACTTC.

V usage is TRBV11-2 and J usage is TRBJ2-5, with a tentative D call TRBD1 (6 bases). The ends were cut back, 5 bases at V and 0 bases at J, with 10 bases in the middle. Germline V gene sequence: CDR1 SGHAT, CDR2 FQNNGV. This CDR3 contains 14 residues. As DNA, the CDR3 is TGTGCCAGCAGCCTAGGACAGTACCAAGAGACCCAGTACTTC. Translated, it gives CASSLGQYQETQYF.

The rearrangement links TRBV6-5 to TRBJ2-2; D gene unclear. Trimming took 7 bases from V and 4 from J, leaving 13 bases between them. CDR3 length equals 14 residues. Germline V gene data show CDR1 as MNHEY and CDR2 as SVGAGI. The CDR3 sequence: CASTYLVATGELFF. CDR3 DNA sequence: TGTGCCAGCACGTACCTGGTGGCCACCGGGGAGCTGTTTTTT.

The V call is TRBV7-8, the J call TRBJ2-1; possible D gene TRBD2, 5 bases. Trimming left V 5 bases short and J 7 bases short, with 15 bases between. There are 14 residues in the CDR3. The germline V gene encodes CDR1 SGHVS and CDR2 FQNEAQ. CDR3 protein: CASSPTDWRNEQFF. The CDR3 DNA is TGTGCCAGCAGCCCGACGGACTGGCGAAATGAGCAGTTCTTC.

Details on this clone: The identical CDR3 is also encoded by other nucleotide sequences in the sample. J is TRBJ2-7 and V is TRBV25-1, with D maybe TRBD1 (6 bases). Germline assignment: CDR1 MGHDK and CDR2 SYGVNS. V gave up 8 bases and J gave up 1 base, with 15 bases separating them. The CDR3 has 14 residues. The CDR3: CASAPGTFSYEQYF. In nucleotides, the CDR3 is TGTGCCAGCGCCCCCGGGACATTTTCCTACGAGCAGTACTTC.

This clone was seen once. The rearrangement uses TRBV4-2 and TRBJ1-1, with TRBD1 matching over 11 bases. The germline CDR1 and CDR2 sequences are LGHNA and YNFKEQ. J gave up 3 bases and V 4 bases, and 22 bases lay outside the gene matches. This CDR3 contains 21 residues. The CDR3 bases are TGTGCCAGCAGCCGAGGACCAGATTTACCGGGACAGGGGGAGAGGCACACTGAAGCTTTCTTT. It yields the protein CASSRGPDLPGQGERHTEAFF.

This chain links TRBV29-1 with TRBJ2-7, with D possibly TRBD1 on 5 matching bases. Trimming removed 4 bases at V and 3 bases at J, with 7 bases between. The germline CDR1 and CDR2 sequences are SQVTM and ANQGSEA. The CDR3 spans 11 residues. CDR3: CSVAGFYEQYF. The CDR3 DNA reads TGCAGCGTTGCAGGGTTCTACGAGCAGTACTTC.